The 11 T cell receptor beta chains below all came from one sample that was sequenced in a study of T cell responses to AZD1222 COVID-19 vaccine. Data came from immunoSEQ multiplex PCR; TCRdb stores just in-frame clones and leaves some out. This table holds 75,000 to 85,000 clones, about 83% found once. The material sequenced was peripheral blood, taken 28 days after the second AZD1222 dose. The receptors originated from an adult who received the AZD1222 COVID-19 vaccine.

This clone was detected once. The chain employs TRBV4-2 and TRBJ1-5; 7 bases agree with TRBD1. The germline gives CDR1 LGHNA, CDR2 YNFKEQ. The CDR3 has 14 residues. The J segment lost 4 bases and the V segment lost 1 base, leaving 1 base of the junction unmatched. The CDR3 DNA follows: TGTGCCAGCAGCCAAGGACAGGGTAATCAGCCCCAGCATTTT. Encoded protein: CASSQGQGNQPQHF.

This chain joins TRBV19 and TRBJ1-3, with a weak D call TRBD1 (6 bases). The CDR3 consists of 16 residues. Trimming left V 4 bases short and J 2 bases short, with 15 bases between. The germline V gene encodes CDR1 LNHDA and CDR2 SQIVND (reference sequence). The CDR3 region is CASSRAYRAPGNTIYF. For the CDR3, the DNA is TGTGCCAGTAGTAGAGCCTACAGGGCTCCTGGAAACACCATATATTTT.

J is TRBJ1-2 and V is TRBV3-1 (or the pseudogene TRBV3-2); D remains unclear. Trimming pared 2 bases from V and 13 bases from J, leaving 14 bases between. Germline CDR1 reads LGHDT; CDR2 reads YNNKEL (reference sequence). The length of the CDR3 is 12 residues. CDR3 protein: CASSQTSGDSTF. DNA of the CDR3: TGTGCCAGCAGCCAAACCTCCGGGGATAGCACCTTC.

CDR3 nucleotides: TGTGCCAGCAGTTTACGCCTCGGCCATGAGCAGTACTTC. Its protein is CASSLRLGHEQYF. The V and J genes are TRBV28 and TRBJ2-7; D call uncertain. CDR1 and CDR2 (germline): MDHEN, SYDVKM. The length of the CDR3 is 13 residues. Trimming removed 2 bases from V and 7 bases from J, with 12 bases in between.

The CDR3 reads CASSGVAGGLETQYF. The CDR3 nucleotides are TGTGCCAGCAGCGGAGTAGCGGGGGGGCTGGAGACCCAGTACTTC. The chain couples TRBV9 to TRBJ2-5; TRBD2 matches at 11 bases. The ends lost 3 bases at V and 5 bases at J; junction bases unmatched: 6. This CDR3 is 15 amino acids long. Germline V CDR1 and CDR2: SGDLS, YYNGEE.

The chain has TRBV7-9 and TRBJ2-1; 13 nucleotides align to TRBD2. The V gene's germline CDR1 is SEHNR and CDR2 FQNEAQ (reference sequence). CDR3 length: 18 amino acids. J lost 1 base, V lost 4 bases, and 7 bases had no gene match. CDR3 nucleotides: TGTGCCAGCAGCTCCCGGTCGACTAGCGGGGGGTCCTACAATGAGCAGTTCTTC. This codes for CASSSRSTSGGSYNEQFF.

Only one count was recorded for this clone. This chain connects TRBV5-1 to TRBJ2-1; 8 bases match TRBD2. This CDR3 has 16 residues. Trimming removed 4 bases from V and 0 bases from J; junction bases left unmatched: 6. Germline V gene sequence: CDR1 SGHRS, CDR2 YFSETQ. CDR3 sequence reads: CASSREGVSSYNEQFF. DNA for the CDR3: TGCGCCAGCAGCCGGGAGGGTGTGAGCTCCTACAATGAGCAGTTCTTC.

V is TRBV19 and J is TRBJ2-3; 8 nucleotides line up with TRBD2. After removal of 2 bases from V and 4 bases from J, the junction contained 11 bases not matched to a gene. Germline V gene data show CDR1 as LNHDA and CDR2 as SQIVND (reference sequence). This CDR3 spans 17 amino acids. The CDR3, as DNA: TGTGCCAGTAGTATACCCCCCGGGAGGGGGGGCCCAGATACGCAGTATTTT. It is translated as CASSIPPGRGGPDTQYF.

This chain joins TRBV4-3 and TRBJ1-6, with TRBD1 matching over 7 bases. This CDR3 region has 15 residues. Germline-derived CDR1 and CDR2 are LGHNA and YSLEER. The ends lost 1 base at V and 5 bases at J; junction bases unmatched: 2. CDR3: CASSQGTGHNSPLHF. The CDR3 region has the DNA TGCGCCAGCAGCCAAGGGACAGGTCATAATTCACCCCTCCACTTT.

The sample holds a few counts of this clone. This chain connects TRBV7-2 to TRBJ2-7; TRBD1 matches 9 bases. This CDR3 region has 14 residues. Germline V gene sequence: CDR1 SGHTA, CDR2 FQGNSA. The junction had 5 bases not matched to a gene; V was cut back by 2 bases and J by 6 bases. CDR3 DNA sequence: TGTGCCAGCAGCTTAATTACAGGGGGCCTCGAGCAGTACTTC. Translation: CASSLITGGLEQYF.

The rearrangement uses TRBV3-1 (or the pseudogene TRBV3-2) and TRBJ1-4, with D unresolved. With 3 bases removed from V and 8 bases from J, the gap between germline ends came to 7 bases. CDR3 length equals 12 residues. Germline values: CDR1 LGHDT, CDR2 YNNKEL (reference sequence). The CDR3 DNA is TGTGCCAGCAGCCAGATATACGAAAAACTGTTTTTT. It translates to CASSQIYEKLFF.